The sequence of this TCR beta chain was determined in a study of early T cells in non-severe SARS-CoV-2 infection. Study findings and constraints: There was a bias toward anti-spike CD8 responses in VDJdb matching, which missed private and CD4 specificities.

Unique molecular identifier tags were affixed to discrete cDNA molecules. TCRdb itself ran the 5' RACE reads through MiXCR, one entry per CDR3 protein. The data show about 60,000 distinct CDR3 sequences, approximately 12% seen once. This clonotype appeared many times. No antigen is known for it. One end of the junction varies from germline; a read error may be responsible. This sequence was found in an adult who was a healthcare worker with PCR-confirmed SARS-CoV-2 infection or an uninfected control (not recorded which). Sequences were obtained from whole blood.

Written as DNA, the CDR3 is TGCAGTGCCAGAGAGGGGGTTGGCGGTCGTTTTCAAGAGACCCAGTACTTC. Its protein is CSAREGVGGRFQETQYF. V is TRBV20-1 and J is TRBJ2-5; perhaps TRBD1 as D (6 bases). Germline loops: CDR1 DFQATT, CDR2 SNEGSKA (reference sequence). This CDR3 is built from 17 residues.